Included here is one TCR beta chain sequence, with context. Its antigen is not identified. Germline CDR1 is LNHDA and CDR2 is SQIVND (reference sequence). This CDR3 has 12 amino acids. The V gene end was trimmed by 3 bases and the J gene end by 12 bases; junction bases not matched to a gene: 3. Amplification of TCR beta CDR3 regions was performed using RNA transcripts as template. The HTBI primer set drove a first-round RT-PCR of the TCR CDR3. TCRdb re-derived calls from the multiplex PCR reads in MiXCR, one entry per CDR3 protein. The sample records some 800,000 distinct CDR3 sequences, more than 30% being singletons. Diagnosis rested on symptoms, serum thyroxine and TRAb, thyroid ultrasound, and orbital computed tomography. The source of the sample is a study of T cells in Graves' hyperthyroidism and ophthalmopathy. Findings and limits, study-wide: In blood, most of the thyroid clonotypes expanded above 0.001 were also present. With a median lead of approximately 6.4 months before onset, the model predicted ophthalmopathy.

The source is a man between 18 and 35 years old with Graves' hyperthyroidism. This rearrangement joins TRBV19 to TRBJ1-1, with 11 bases lining up with TRBD1. The sample comprised blood. The CDR3 is CASSIGQGATFF. The DNA for the CDR3 is TGTGCCAGTAGTATCGGACAGGGGGCAACTTTCTTT. Using reference TRBV19 and TRBJ1-1 for the parts outside the CDR3, the full variable domain is DGGITQSPKYLFRKEGQNVTLSCEQNLNHDAMYWYRQDPGQGLRLIYYSQIVNDFQKGDIAEGYSVSREKKESFPLTVTSAQKNPTAFYLCASSIGQGATFFGQGTRLTVV.